Below, one T cell receptor beta chain is given with its context. Documented time point: after dendritic cell vaccination, including at tumor progression/relapse. No glioblastoma patient carried an isocitrate dehydrogenase mutation. The data belong to a study of glioma-infiltrating T cells after dendritic cell vaccination. Study background: Patients had newly diagnosed or recurrent glioblastoma and received dendritic cell vaccines. Autologous tumor lysate was loaded overnight onto monocyte-derived dendritic cells grown seven to eight days with IL-4 and GM-CSF.

CDR3 size: 15 residues. Per the germline V gene, CDR1 is LNHNV and CDR2 is YYDKDF (reference sequence). J gave up 4 bases and V 2 bases, and 6 bases lay outside the gene matches. Amplification used 60 V beta primers and 13 J beta primers. Sequencing used immunoSEQ multiplex PCR; TCRdb keeps in-frame clones, though not all of them. The sample lists fewer than 70,000 clones, more than 75% occurring once. The sample was blood, taken after dendritic cell vaccination. This clonotype was sampled from a human donor with glioblastoma. The chain recombines TRBV15 with TRBJ2-3, with 7 bases fitting TRBD1. This chain's CDR3 is CATSRPQGFPDTQYF. CDR3 coding DNA: TGTGCCACCAGCAGACCACAGGGGTTCCCAGATACGCAGTATTTT.